This T cell receptor (beta chain) was recovered during a study of glioma-infiltrating T cells after dendritic cell vaccination. Germline trimming cut 11 bases from V and 5 bases from J; bases unmatched to any gene: 10. The CDR3 consists of 14 residues. The V gene's germline CDR1 is MNHNY and CDR2 SVGAGI (reference sequence). Indicated time point: after dendritic cell vaccination, including at tumor progression/relapse. TCRdb's copy holds only in-frame clones and misses some; the assay was immunoSEQ multiplex PCR. The sample includes approximately 110,000 clones, 90% of them seen just once. The source of this sequence is a human donor with glioblastoma. Source: blood, taken after dendritic cell vaccination. The chain uses TRBV6-6 and TRBJ2-5; TRBD1 agrees at 11 bases. This CDR3 is CASLRDRGWETQYF. In DNA, the CDR3 is TGTGCCTCACTCCGGGACAGGGGGTGGGAGACCCAGTACTTC.